The 29 T cell receptor beta chains given below trace back to one sample, sequenced in a study of human T cells and chemical hapten exposure. The time point denotes: patch test 1, 2 weeks after DPC sensitization. The treatment here: therapeutic diphenylcyclopropenone sensitization with weekly scalp DPC. Using its own MiXCR run on the RACE reads, TCRdb lists one record per CDR3 protein. The table records fewer than 500,000 distinct CDR3 sequences, 4% to 5.5% of them present only once. The sequencing used whole blood, collected in connection with sensitization to the hapten diphenylcyclopropenone (DPC). All receptors come from a woman in her fifties or sixties with alopecia areata. Some clones in this sample may be carry-over from other donors' samples.

This clonotype was counted ten times or more. The J gene is TRBJ1-1, the V gene TRBV12-3 or TRBV12-4, with a tentative D call TRBD1 (6 bases). This CDR3 comprises 15 residues. V lost 7 bases, J lost 5 bases, and 20 bases lay in between. The CDR3 here is CASTLRAGVQTEAFF. In DNA form, the CDR3 reads TGTGCCAGCACCCTTAGGGCAGGGGTCCAGACTGAAGCTTTCTTT.

The V and J genes are TRBV28 and TRBJ2-5; D unresolved. The germline V and J ends were trimmed by 1 base and 3 bases, with 6 bases remaining between them. Germline-derived CDR1 and CDR2 are MDHEN and SYDVKM. The CDR3 length is 13 residues. The CDR3 DNA reads as TGTGCCAGCAGTTTATTGCCGGAAGAGACCCAGTACTTC. Translation: CASSLLPEETQYF.

This clonotype was detected many times. V usage is TRBV7-9 and J usage is TRBJ1-1; 8 nucleotides agree with TRBD1. The V and J ends lost 5 bases and 6 bases, in that order; junction bases with no gene match: 5. Per the germline V gene, CDR1 is SEHNR and CDR2 is FQNEAQ (reference sequence). The CDR3 extends over 13 amino acids. CDR3 loop: CASSPWTGSEAFF. CDR3 bases: TGTGCCAGCAGCCCCTGGACAGGGTCTGAAGCTTTCTTT.

This clonotype was picked up many times. The chain combines TRBV24-1 with TRBJ2-1; the D is unclear. The CDR3 is 11 amino acids. The ends were cut back, 3 bases at V and 7 bases at J, with 3 bases in the middle. CDR1 is KGHDR and CDR2 is SFDVKD in the germline V gene. The CDR3 bases are TGTGCCACCAGTGATCTAAATGAGCAGTTCTTC. It encodes CATSDLNEQFF.

This clonotype was counted ten times or more. The V gene is TRBV11-2, the J gene TRBJ2-1; TRBD1 agrees at 9 bases. Germline V lookup: CDR1 SGHAT, CDR2 FQNNGV. J was trimmed by 3 bases and V by 0 bases; bases with no gene match: 3. This CDR3 spans 16 amino acids. This chain's CDR3 is CASSLESGQGYNEQFF. CDR3 nucleotides: TGTGCCAGCAGCTTAGAGTCGGGACAGGGCTACAATGAGCAGTTCTTC. The full variable domain, with the rest looked up from reference TRBV11-2 and TRBJ2-1, is EAGVAQSPRYKIIEKRQSVAFWCNPISGHATLYWYQQILGQGPKLLIQFQNNGVVDDSQLPKDRFSAERLKGVDSTLKIQPAKLEDSAVYLCASSLESGQGYNEQFFGPGTRLTVL.

This clonotype was seen many times. This chain links TRBV12-3 or TRBV12-4 with TRBJ1-4; D is undetermined. Trimming took off 7 bases at V and 0 bases at J, with 18 bases between the two ends. This CDR3 has 17 amino acids. The CDR3 sequence: CASNPKGSFATNEKLFF. The DNA for the CDR3 is TGTGCCAGCAACCCGAAGGGCAGCTTCGCAACTAATGAAAAACTGTTTTTT.

This clonotype showed up many times. The rearrangement uses TRBV5-5 and TRBJ1-1; a possible D gene is TRBD1 (6 bases). This CDR3 has 16 amino acids. Looked up from germline, CDR1 is SGHKS and CDR2 is YYEKEE (reference sequence). With 1 base removed from V and 1 base from J, the gap between germline ends came to 14 bases. Here the CDR3 DNA reads TGTGCCAGCAGCTTGAGCCCCACAGGGTCGAACACTGAAGCTTTCTTT. It translates to CASSLSPTGSNTEAFF. The complete variable domain, with remaining parts taken from reference TRBV5-5 and TRBJ1-1, reads DAGVTQSPTHLIKTRGQQVTLRCSPISGHKSVSWYQQVLGQGPQFIFQYYEKEERGRGNFPDRFSARQFPNYSSELNVNALLLGDSALYLCASSLSPTGSNTEAFFGQGTRLTVV.

This clonotype was detected a few times. The rearrangement joins TRBV6-1 to TRBJ2-2; the match to TRBD1 covers 10 bases. The CDR3 sequence is 15 residues long. Germline loops: CDR1 MNHNS, CDR2 SASEGT. With 3 bases clipped from V and 6 bases from J, the junction kept 4 bases outside the gene matches. The CDR3 protein is CASSEGQGSPGELFF. CDR3 sequence (DNA): TGTGCCAGCAGTGAGGGACAGGGGTCCCCCGGGGAGCTGTTTTTT.

This clonotype was detected ten times or more. V gene TRBV9 combines with J gene TRBJ1-6, with D tentatively TRBD1 (5 bases). The CDR3 has 15 residues. CDR1 SGDLS and CDR2 YYNGEE come from the germline V gene. With 4 bases removed from V and 7 bases from J, the gap between germline ends came to 15 bases. The CDR3: CASSFTGTENSPLHF. CDR3 nucleotides: TGTGCCAGCAGCTTTACCGGGACCGAGAATTCACCCCTCCACTTT.

This clonotype has at least ten counts. The genes are TRBV29-1 and TRBJ1-4; no clear D. There are 14 residues in the CDR3. V lost 1 base and J 6 bases, leaving 12 bases between the germline ends. The germline V gene encodes CDR1 SQVTM and CDR2 ANQGSEA. CDR3: CSVEVPWSHEKLFF. The CDR3 region has the DNA TGCAGCGTTGAAGTCCCATGGTCCCATGAAAAACTGTTTTTT.

This clonotype was detected only a few times. The CDR3: CASSPGGWRQPQHF. CDR3 DNA sequence: TGTGCCAGTAGCCCAGGGGGCTGGCGGCAGCCCCAGCATTTT. The chain carries TRBV19 and TRBJ1-5; TRBD1 matches at 8 bases. V shed 6 bases, J shed 7 bases, and the junction held 8 bases outside the gene matches. The CDR3 is 14 amino acids. From germline, CDR1 is LNHDA and CDR2 SQIVND (reference sequence).

The V call is TRBV20-1, the J call TRBJ1-2; the match to TRBD1 covers 10 bases. V dropped 1 base and J dropped 5; count of bases not matched to a gene: 7. Germline V gene lookup returns CDR1 DFQATT and CDR2 SNEGSKA (reference sequence). This CDR3 region has 15 residues. CDR3 DNA: TGCAGTGCTAGAGGGACAGGGGGAACAGGGTATGGCTACACCTTC. Translating it yields CSARGTGGTGYGYTF.

This clonotype came up many times. The rearrangement joins TRBV6-2 or TRBV6-3 to TRBJ2-3; 12 bases fit TRBD2. CDR1 is MNHEY, CDR2 SVGEGT, per germline. Trimming removed 0 bases from V and 5 bases from J; junction bases left unmatched: 9. The CDR3 is 18 residues long. CDR3 residues: CASSYSTPSGRAGDTQYF. The CDR3 DNA follows: TGTGCCAGCAGTTACTCGACCCCTAGCGGGAGGGCCGGAGATACGCAGTATTTT.

This clonotype turned up a few times. The genes are TRBV29-1 and TRBJ1-1, with a tentative D call TRBD1 (5 bases). The germline gives CDR1 SQVTM, CDR2 ANQGSEA. The V gene lost 6 bases and the J gene lost 4 bases, with 9 bases spanning the gap. The CDR3 has 11 residues. This CDR3 reads CSVGTGTEAFF. For the CDR3, the DNA is TGCAGCGTGGGGACTGGCACTGAAGCTTTCTTT.

The rearrangement links TRBV5-4 to TRBJ2-7; possible D gene TRBD1, 5 bases. The germline gives CDR1 SGHNT, CDR2 YYREEE (reference sequence). The CDR3 is 14 amino acids. Trimming shortened V by 1 base and J by 4 bases, and 12 bases separated the two germline ends. CDR3 coding DNA: TGTGCCAGCAGCTTGATCGACAGTGAGTACGAGCAGTACTTC. Translating it yields CASSLIDSEYEQYF.

The chain has TRBV6-5 and TRBJ2-1; TRBD2 matches 7 bases. V shed 10 bases and J 6 bases; nucleotides not matched to a gene: 6. Germline values: CDR1 MNHEY, CDR2 SVGAGI. The CDR3 contains 12 residues. The CDR3 sequence is CATRGEGNEQFF. CDR3 in DNA: TGTGCCACACGGGGGGAGGGCAATGAGCAGTTCTTC.

The chain joins TRBV19 to TRBJ2-1, with D maybe TRBD2 (6 bases). The CDR3 extends over 16 amino acids. V was cut by 3 bases and J by 3 bases, with 15 bases left in between. Germline values: CDR1 LNHDA, CDR2 SQIVND (reference sequence). CDR3 sequence (DNA): TGTGCCAGTAGTATGGTGACTAGTGTGGGCTACAATGAGCAGTTCTTC. Its translation: CASSMVTSVGYNEQFF.

The V and J genes are TRBV6-1 and TRBJ1-1, with TRBD1 as a possible D gene (6 bases). CDR3 length equals 16 residues. V was pared by 1 base and J by 1 base, with 13 bases between. CDR1 is MNHNS and CDR2 is SASEGT in the germline V gene. CDR3 DNA sequence: TGTGCCAGCAGTGAAGAGGGGGAGGGCAGGAACACTGAAGCTTTCTTT. Its translation: CASSEEGEGRNTEAFF.

This clonotype has at least ten counts. The chain couples TRBV7-9 to TRBJ2-1, with 8 positions matching TRBD1. This CDR3 is 15 amino acids long. V was clipped by 1 base and J by 4 bases; unmatched bases: 3. Germline V lookup: CDR1 SEHNR, CDR2 FQNEAQ (reference sequence). The CDR3 sequence: CASSLETGEYNEQFF. CDR3 coding DNA: TGTGCCAGCAGCTTAGAGACAGGGGAATACAATGAGCAGTTCTTC.

This clonotype was recorded many times. This sequence joins TRBV20-1 and TRBJ2-5; D gene unclear. The CDR3 loop spans 12 amino acids. In germline, CDR1 is DFQATT, CDR2 SNEGSKA (reference sequence). V shed 2 bases and J shed 7 bases, with 11 bases lying between them. As DNA, the CDR3 is TGCAGTGCTAGACTGGTCGTTGGGACCCAGTACTTC. This sequence encodes CSARLVVGTQYF.

In regard to this clonotype: Just one base apart from a much larger clone, this may be a read error. The chain combines TRBV29-1 with TRBJ2-3; the D is unclear. Trimming left V 3 bases short and J 4 bases short, with 8 bases between. This CDR3 has 12 residues. Germline values: CDR1 SQVTM, CDR2 ANQGSEA. CDR3 sequence reads: CSVEVNPDTQYF. CDR3 nucleotides: TGCAGCGTTGAGGTGAACCCAGATACGCAGTATTTT.

There are many counts of this clonotype. The J gene is TRBJ2-5, the V gene TRBV7-2, with D possibly TRBD1 on 5 matching bases. The germline V gene encodes CDR1 SGHTA and CDR2 FQGNSA. Trimming pared 5 bases from V and 7 bases from J, leaving 17 bases between. This CDR3 comprises 14 residues. The CDR3 DNA reads TGTGCCAGCAGCCCCGAACCCTCCCAGGGGACCCAGTACTTC. Protein product: CASSPEPSQGTQYF.

Many counts were recorded for this clonotype. This chain uses TRBV20-1 with TRBJ2-5, with a weak D call TRBD2 (6 bases). The ends were cut back, 1 base at V and 5 bases at J, with 11 bases in the middle. Germline V gene lookup returns CDR1 DFQATT and CDR2 SNEGSKA (reference sequence). The CDR3 sequence is 13 residues long. The CDR3 DNA reads as TGCAGTGCTAGAGCGGGCGGGACGGAGACCCAGTACTTC. Translating gives CSARAGGTETQYF.

This clonotype was seen many times. The gene calls are TRBV4-3 and TRBJ1-1; D possibly corresponds to TRBD1 (6 bases). The germline gives CDR1 LGHNA, CDR2 YSLEER. The CDR3 is 15 residues long. The V end was cut by 0 bases, the J end by 4 bases, with 12 bases between. CDR3 nucleotides: TGCGCCAGCAGCCAAGAATTAGCCAGGGGCACTGAAGCTTTCTTT. Its translation: CASSQELARGTEAFF.

The gene calls are TRBV2 and TRBJ2-3; 7 nucleotides agree with TRBD2. CDR3 length: 14 residues. J gave up 2 bases and V 7 bases, and 6 bases lay outside the gene matches. The germline gives CDR1 SNHLY, CDR2 FYNNEI. Here the CDR3 reads CASTGLGNTDTQYF. The CDR3 DNA is TGTGCCAGCACCGGACTAGGTAACACAGATACGCAGTATTTT. Combining the CDR3 with reference TRBV2 and TRBJ2-3 gives the whole variable domain EPEVTQTPSHQVTQMGQEVILRCVPISNHLYFYWYRQILGQKVEFLVSFYNNEISEKSEIFDDQFSVERPDGSNFTLKIRSTKLEDSAMYFCASTGLGNTDTQYFGPGTRLTVL.

The table lists this clonotype with a few counts. The chain couples TRBV12-3 or TRBV12-4 to TRBJ2-4; 8 bases map to TRBD1. Trimming took 5 bases from V and 0 from J; bases not matched to a gene: 12. This CDR3 contains 18 residues. The CDR3 DNA is TGTGCCAGCAGTCCCGGACAGGGTGGTTTAGTAGCCAAAAACATTCAGTACTTC. This gives the protein CASSPGQGGLVAKNIQYF.

The V and J genes are TRBV5-1 and TRBJ2-1, with 12 bases fitting TRBD2. The CDR3 consists of 17 residues. V lost 0 bases and J lost 7; bases outside the gene matches: 8. CDR1 and CDR2 from the germline V gene are SGHRS and YFSETQ. CDR3 region: CASSLDFASGGANEQFF. As DNA, the CDR3 is TGCGCCAGCAGCTTGGATTTCGCTAGCGGGGGGGCAAATGAGCAGTTCTTC.

Ten or more counts support this clonotype. The J gene is TRBJ2-3, the V gene TRBV25-1; no clear D gene. The ends were cut back, 3 bases at V and 4 bases at J, with 11 bases in the middle. Germline assignment: CDR1 MGHDK and CDR2 SYGVNS. The length of the CDR3 is 14 residues. The CDR3 is CASSDRYPPDTQYF. In DNA, the CDR3 is TGTGCCAGCAGTGATAGATACCCCCCAGATACGCAGTATTTT.

V is TRBV30 and J is TRBJ2-5, with D perhaps TRBD2 (5 bases). With 1 base removed from V and 10 bases from J, the gap between germline ends came to 13 bases. Germline V gene lookup returns CDR1 GTSNPN and CDR2 SVGIG (reference sequence). This CDR3 has 12 amino acids. CDR3 sequence: CAWSDSDGGQYF. CDR3 coding DNA: TGTGCCTGGAGTGACTCCGACGGAGGCCAGTACTTC.